This paragraph covers one TCR beta chain sequence. Its antigen is still unknown. This sample is part of a study of T cell responses to AZD1222 COVID-19 vaccine. The study's findings and limits: Clonal diversity was possibly underestimated, and white British individuals and females predominated among donors. At 160-218 and 743-854, vaccine-associated CD4 TCRs were dominant, and they spanned spike.

Repertoires were generated with immunoSEQ multiplex PCR, while TCRdb's copy carries only in-frame clones and drops some. The sample holds fewer than 130,000 clones, around nine tenths seen once. This TCR came from an adult who received the AZD1222 COVID-19 vaccine. Sample: peripheral blood, taken 28 days after the second AZD1222 dose.

Here the CDR3 DNA reads TGTGCCAGCAGTGACGGGACAGATAATTCACCCCTCCACTTT. Its protein product is CASSDGTDNSPLHF. This chain joins TRBV6-4 and TRBJ1-6; 7 bases are a match to TRBD1. This CDR3 has 14 residues. Germline V gene lookup returns CDR1 MRHNA and CDR2 SNTAGT. V trimming: 2 bases; J trimming: 5 bases; junction bases outside the gene matches: 0.